This TCR beta chain was recovered during a study of Graves' ophthalmopathy and Graves' hyperthyroidism. Study results and limitations: Forecasting of ophthalmopathy progression by the model achieved over 55% sensitivity and 72% to 85% specificity.

The CDR3 contains 15 residues. Germline loops: CDR1 MNHNS, CDR2 SASEGT. Germline trimming cut 6 bases from V and 5 bases from J; bases unmatched to any gene: 8. This clonotype was seen repeatedly, ten times or more. Its matching antigen is unknown. If patients had other autoimmune diseases, uncontrolled infections, pregnancy or lactation, they were excluded. CDR3 regions of TCR beta were amplified from RNA transcripts. HTBI primers were used in a first-round RT-PCR, which preceded a second-round multiplex PCR. In TCRdb, the multiplex PCR reads were re-called with MiXCR into one record per CDR3 protein. This sample has roughly 480,000 distinct CDR3 sequences, with about an eighth found just once.

V is TRBV6-1 and J is TRBJ1-1, with TRBD1 matching 11 bases. This TCR was recovered from a woman aged 30 to 39 with Graves' ophthalmopathy. Sequenced material: blood. The CDR3 reads CASRPGQGAFTEAFF. Here the CDR3 DNA reads TGTGCCAGCAGGCCCGGACAGGGGGCGTTTACTGAAGCTTTCTTT.